Below, 21 T cell receptor beta chains from the same sample are listed, as sequenced in a study of cytomegalovirus exposure and HLA in healthy donors (TCRdb year 2017). The method was the immunoSEQ multiplex PCR assay. The multiplex PCR relied on a mix of 60 forward primers for TCR Vbeta segments and 13 reverse primers for TCR Jbeta segments. TCRdb's version of the immuneACCESS table is confined to in-frame rearrangements and falls short of the full clone set. An unresolved V gene accounts for under half of the shortfall where checked; the remainder is of unknown origin. The sample contains approximately 150,000 clones, 65% to 80% of them found a single time. Approximately 4.6% of the sample rests with the top ten. The sequencing input was PBMCs. The receptors come from a man aged 18 to 30 in good health and CMV-seropositive.

The rearrangement links TRBV2 to TRBJ1-5; 10 bases fit TRBD1. J lost 7 bases, V lost 7 bases, and 7 bases had no gene match. There are 14 residues in the CDR3. Germline V gene data show CDR1 as SNHLY and CDR2 as FYNNEI. CDR3 loop: CASNKGTGEQPQHF. The CDR3 DNA sequence: TGTGCCAGCAATAAAGGGACAGGGGAACAGCCCCAGCATTTT.

The rearrangement uses TRBV13 and TRBJ2-1; the D gene is possibly TRBD2 (7 bases). Germline V gene lookup returns CDR1 PRHDT and CDR2 FYEKMQ (reference sequence). This CDR3 region has 15 residues. V lost 10 bases and J lost 0, with 16 bases in between. CDR3 DNA sequence: TGTGCCACCGCTCGGGGGGCCTCCTCCTACAATGAGCAGTTCTTC. Protein sequence: CATARGASSYNEQFF.

This clone came up a few times. The V call is TRBV19, the J call TRBJ1-2, with a weak D call TRBD1 (5 bases). The CDR3 runs 13 residues. Deletions cut 1 base from V and 6 bases from J, with 9 bases between. The germline V gene has CDR1 LNHDA and CDR2 SQIVND (reference sequence). The CDR3 DNA reads as TGTGCCAGTAGTATAGGGGGAGGGGATGGCTACACCTTC. This gives the protein CASSIGGGDGYTF.

The chain carries TRBV6-1 and TRBJ1-4; 10 nucleotides line up with TRBD1. V was clipped by 3 bases and J by 8 bases; unmatched bases: 6. The CDR3 is 15 amino acids. The V gene's germline CDR1 is MNHNS and CDR2 SASEGT. The CDR3 DNA is TGTGCCAGCAGTGAGACAGGGGGCGCAGAGGAAAAACTGTTTTTT. This codes for CASSETGGAEEKLFF.

In its sample, this clone was seen once. This chain uses TRBV5-1 with TRBJ2-3, with 8 bases aligning to TRBD1. This CDR3 has 14 residues. Trimming cost V 3 bases and J 4 bases; bases outside gene matches: 4. CDR1 is SGHRS, CDR2 YFSETQ, per germline. DNA for the CDR3: TGCGCCAGCAGCTATGGACAGGGCCCAGATACGCAGTATTTT. Residues: CASSYGQGPDTQYF.

The chain joins TRBV2 to TRBJ2-6; 9 positions match TRBD1. CDR1 is SNHLY, CDR2 FYNNEI, per germline. The V segment lost 9 bases and the J segment 1 base; nucleotides outside the gene matches: 4. This CDR3 contains 15 residues. The CDR3 DNA reads TGTGCCAGGACAGGGGGGAAGTCTGGGGCCAACGTCCTGACTTTC. Translation: CARTGGKSGANVLTF. The whole variable domain, remainder taken from reference TRBV2 and TRBJ2-6, is EPEVTQTPSHQVTQMGQEVILRCVPISNHLYFYWYRQILGQKVEFLVSFYNNEISEKSEIFDDQFSVERPDGSNFTLKIRSTKLEDSAMYFCARTGGKSGANVLTFGAGSRLTVL.

The chain combines TRBV2 with TRBJ1-5; D is unclear. The length of the CDR3 is 14 residues. V lost 7 bases, J lost 7 bases, and 17 bases lay in between. Germline values: CDR1 SNHLY, CDR2 FYNNEI. The CDR3 reads CASMPGRGYQPQHF. For the CDR3, the DNA is TGTGCCAGCATGCCGGGTCGCGGGTACCAGCCCCAGCATTTT.

The chain recombines TRBV7-9 with TRBJ1-4; D is unresolved. Germline-derived CDR1 and CDR2 are SEHNR and FQNEAQ (reference sequence). CDR3 length equals 15 residues. With 3 bases removed from V and 4 bases from J, the gap between germline ends came to 12 bases. CDR3 amino acids: CASSFPGVGNEKLFF. CDR3 sequence (DNA): TGTGCCAGCAGCTTTCCCGGGGTCGGTAATGAAAAACTGTTTTTT.

The chain has TRBV7-8 and TRBJ1-1; D unclear. The length of the CDR3 is 15 residues. Per the germline V gene, CDR1 is SGHVS and CDR2 is FQNEAQ. V was cut by 4 bases and J by 2 bases, with 14 bases left in between. The CDR3 spells CASSSLGEVNTEAFF. CDR3 DNA sequence: TGTGCCAGCAGCTCCCTCGGGGAAGTAAACACTGAAGCTTTCTTT. The whole variable domain, remainder taken from reference TRBV7-8 and TRBJ1-1, is GAGVSQSPRYKVAKRGQDVALRCDPISGHVSLFWYQQALGQGPEFLTYFQNEAQLDKSGLPSDRFFAERPEGSVSTLKIQRTQQEDSAVYLCASSSLGEVNTEAFFGQGTRLTVV.

V and J are TRBV5-1 and TRBJ1-1; D gene ambiguous. This CDR3 is built from 13 residues. Germline V gene data show CDR1 as SGHRS and CDR2 as YFSETQ. V was cut by 0 bases and J by 2 bases, with 5 bases left in between. The CDR3 region has the DNA TGCGCCAGCAGCTTGGAGCGTAACACTGAAGCTTTCTTT. This gives the protein CASSLERNTEAFF.

This clone showed up just once. The V and J genes are TRBV6-1 and TRBJ2-7, with 8 bases matching TRBD2. The CDR3 has 18 residues. The germline gives CDR1 MNHNS, CDR2 SASEGT. V gave up 1 base and J gave up 5 bases; unmatched junction bases: 16. The CDR3 bases are TGTGCCAGCAGTGAAGGCGGAGCGGGAGTTGGATTTTCCCACGAGCAGTACGTC. It is translated as CASSEGGAGVGFSHEQYV.

The sample holds a few counts of this clone. V usage is TRBV14 and J usage is TRBJ1-1; a weak D match, TRBD1 (5 bases). This CDR3 has 14 amino acids. Germline CDR1 SGHDN, CDR2 FVKESK. The V and J ends lost 3 bases and 0 bases respectively, with 8 bases between them. For the CDR3, the DNA is TGTGCCAGCAGCCAGACAGTCATGAACACTGAAGCTTTCTTT. It translates to CASSQTVMNTEAFF.

This clone was counted a few times. The chain links TRBV5-5 to TRBJ1-1, with a possible D match to TRBD1 (6 bases). The V end was cut by 4 bases, the J end by 1 base, with 11 bases between. The length of the CDR3 is 14 residues. Germline CDR1 and CDR2: SGHKS and YYEKEE (reference sequence). Here the CDR3 reads CASSPRTENTEAFF. CDR3 in DNA: TGTGCCAGCAGCCCCAGGACAGAGAACACTGAAGCTTTCTTT.

The sample holds a few counts of this clone. This chain links TRBV28 with TRBJ1-4, with D possibly being TRBD1 (5 bases). The CDR3 consists of 13 residues. V lost 9 bases and J 8 bases, leaving 16 bases between the germline ends. CDR1 MDHEN and CDR2 SYDVKM come from the germline V gene. CDR3 bases: TGTGCCAGTACCGGGGGGAGAAGCGAAAAACTGTTTTTT. Its protein is CASTGGRSEKLFF.

J is TRBJ1-3 and V is TRBV5-1, with 8 positions matching TRBD1. Germline V lookup: CDR1 SGHRS, CDR2 YFSETQ. The V segment lost 0 bases and the J segment 8 bases; nucleotides outside the gene matches: 4. CDR3 length: 14 residues. The CDR3 DNA follows: TGCGCCAGCAGCTTGGGGACAGGGATGGACACCATATATTTT. Its protein is CASSLGTGMDTIYF.

This clone was seen just once. The chain employs TRBV10-3 and TRBJ1-2; D possibly corresponds to TRBD1 (5 bases). Germline values: CDR1 ENHRY, CDR2 SYGVKD. The ends were cut back, 3 bases at V and 8 bases at J, with 10 bases in the middle. The CDR3 has 12 residues. In DNA, the CDR3 is TGTGCCATCAGTGAATCCGACAGCGGCTACACCTTC. As protein: CAISESDSGYTF.

The V and J genes are TRBV25-1 and TRBJ1-4; 7 bases agree with TRBD1. CDR1 is MGHDK, CDR2 SYGVNS, per germline. J gave up 10 bases and V 4 bases, and 9 bases lay outside the gene matches. This CDR3 comprises 14 residues. CDR3 sequence reads: CASSARQGVGKLFF. CDR3 sequence (DNA): TGTGCCAGCAGTGCCCGACAGGGAGTCGGAAAACTGTTTTTT. Based on the CDR3 plus reference TRBV25-1 and TRBJ1-4, the full variable domain is EADIYQTPRYLVIGTGKKITLECSQTMGHDKMYWYQQDPGMELHLIHYSYGVNSTEKGDLSSESTVSRIRTEHFPLTLESARPSHTSQYLCASSARQGVGKLFFGSGTQLSVL.

The chain combines TRBV7-9 with TRBJ2-2; D is uncertain. V was shortened by 2 bases and J by 1 base, with 5 bases between the two germline ends. This CDR3 has 14 residues. Germline-derived CDR1 and CDR2 are SEHNR and FQNEAQ (reference sequence). The chain's CDR3 is CASSLSGNTGELFF. CDR3 DNA sequence: TGTGCCAGCAGCTTATCGGGGAACACCGGGGAGCTGTTTTTT.

The V and J genes are TRBV7-9 and TRBJ2-5, with D possibly TRBD2 on 5 matching bases. Germline V gene sequence: CDR1 SEHNR, CDR2 FQNEAQ (reference sequence). The CDR3 runs 14 residues. V dropped 1 base and J dropped 4 bases, with 10 bases sitting between them. The CDR3 loop reads CASSLERKRETQYF. In nucleotides, the CDR3 is TGTGCCAGCAGCTTAGAGCGGAAGCGAGAGACCCAGTACTTC.

CDR3 sequence reads: CACSQGTSNQPQHF. DNA for the CDR3: TGTGCCTGTTCACAGGGTACTAGCAATCAGCCCCAGCATTTT. The J gene is TRBJ1-5, the V gene TRBV30; D possibly corresponds to TRBD1 (6 bases). Trimming left V 6 bases short and J 0 bases short, with 12 bases between. Germline V lookup: CDR1 GTSNPN, CDR2 SVGIG (reference sequence). This CDR3 is built from 14 residues.

This chain uses TRBV27 with TRBJ1-1, with D perhaps matching TRBD1 (5 bases). CDR1 and CDR2 (germline): MNHEY, SMNVEV (reference sequence). The CDR3 runs 13 residues. Trimming removed 7 bases from V and 6 bases from J, with 15 bases in between. Here the CDR3 reads CASIGTAGAEAFF. The CDR3 DNA follows: TGTGCCAGCATCGGGACGGCGGGGGCTGAAGCTTTCTTT.